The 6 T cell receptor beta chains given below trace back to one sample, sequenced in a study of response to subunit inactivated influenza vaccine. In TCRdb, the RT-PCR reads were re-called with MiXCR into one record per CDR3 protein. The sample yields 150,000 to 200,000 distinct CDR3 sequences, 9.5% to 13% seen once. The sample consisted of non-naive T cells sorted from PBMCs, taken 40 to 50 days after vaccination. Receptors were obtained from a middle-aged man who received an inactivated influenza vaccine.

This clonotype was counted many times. The CDR3 loop reads CASSLSGEADGYTF. The CDR3 DNA reads as TGTGCCAGCAGCTTATCAGGGGAAGCTGATGGCTACACCTTC. The V gene is TRBV7-9, the J gene TRBJ1-2; weak D call: TRBD1 (6 bases). With 2 bases removed from V and 6 bases from J, the gap between germline ends came to 13 bases. The CDR3 has 14 residues. Germline CDR1 SEHNR, CDR2 FQNEAQ (reference sequence). Filled out from reference TRBV7-9 and TRBJ1-2, the complete variable domain reads DTGVSQNPRHKITKRGQNVTFRCDPISEHNRLYWYRQTLGQGPEFLTYFQNEAQLEKSRLLSDRFSAERPKGSFSTLEIQRTEQGDSAMYLCASSLSGEADGYTFGSGTRLTVV.

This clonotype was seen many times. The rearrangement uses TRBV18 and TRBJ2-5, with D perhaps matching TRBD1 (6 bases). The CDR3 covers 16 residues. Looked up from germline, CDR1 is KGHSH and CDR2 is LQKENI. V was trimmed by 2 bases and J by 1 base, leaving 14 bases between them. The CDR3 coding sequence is TGTGCCAGCTCACCAAATTCGAACAGGGTCCAAGAGACCCAGTACTTC. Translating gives CASSPNSNRVQETQYF.

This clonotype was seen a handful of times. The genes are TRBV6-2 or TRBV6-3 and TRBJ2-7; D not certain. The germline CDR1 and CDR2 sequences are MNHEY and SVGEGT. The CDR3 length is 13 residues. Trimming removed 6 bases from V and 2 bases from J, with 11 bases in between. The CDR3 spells CASSHAGAYEQYF. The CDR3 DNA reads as TGTGCCAGCAGCCACGCAGGAGCCTACGAGCAGTACTTC.

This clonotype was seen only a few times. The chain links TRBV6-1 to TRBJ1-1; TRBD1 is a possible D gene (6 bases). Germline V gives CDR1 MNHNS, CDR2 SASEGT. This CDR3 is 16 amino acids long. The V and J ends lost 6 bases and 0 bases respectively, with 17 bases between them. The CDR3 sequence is CASRPGQHLMNTEAFF. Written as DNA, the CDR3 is TGTGCCAGCAGACCCGGACAGCATCTGATGAACACTGAAGCTTTCTTT.

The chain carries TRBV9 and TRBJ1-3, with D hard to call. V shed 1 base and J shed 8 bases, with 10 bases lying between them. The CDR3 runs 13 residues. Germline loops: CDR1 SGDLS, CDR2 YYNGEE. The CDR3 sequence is CASSVITGDTIYF. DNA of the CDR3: TGTGCCAGCAGCGTAATTACCGGGGACACCATATATTTT.

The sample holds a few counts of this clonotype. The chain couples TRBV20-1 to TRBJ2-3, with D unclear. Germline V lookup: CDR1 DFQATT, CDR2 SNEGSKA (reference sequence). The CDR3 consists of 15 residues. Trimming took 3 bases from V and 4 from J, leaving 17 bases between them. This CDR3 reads CSASNDQPGPDTQYF. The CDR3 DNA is TGCAGTGCTAGTAATGATCAGCCCGGACCAGATACGCAGTATTTT.